This is a list of T cell receptor beta chains from one sample in a study of T cells in Graves' hyperthyroidism and ophthalmopathy. TCRdb itself ran the multiplex PCR reads through MiXCR, one entry per CDR3 protein. Seen here are 250,000 to 300,000 distinct CDR3 sequences, roughly 15% observed once, and the top ten hold over 25%. Sequencing was done on a sample of blood. These receptors came from a woman between 50 and 59 years old with Graves' hyperthyroidism that later progressed to Graves' ophthalmopathy. Both conserved end residues are part of each CDR3. Each record gives: J gene, D gene, V gene, CDR3 protein. A D gene is named only where the DNA matches it firmly.

J gene: TRBJ1-2
D gene: NA
V gene: TRBV28
CDR3 protein: CASRRTQGGGYTF

J gene: TRBJ1-3
D gene: NA
V gene: TRBV10-3
CDR3 protein: CATATNHNSGNTIYF

J gene: TRBJ2-1
D gene: NA
V gene: TRBV14
CDR3 protein: CASSQDRARNNEQFF

J gene: TRBJ2-7
D gene: TRBD2
V gene: TRBV6-1
CDR3 protein: CASSPAGEGLYEQYF

J gene: TRBJ1-2
D gene: TRBD1
V gene: TRBV28
CDR3 protein: CASSLVQGAGNYGYTF

J gene: TRBJ2-1
D gene: NA
V gene: TRBV19
CDR3 protein: CASSTRGTRENEQFF

J gene: TRBJ2-2
D gene: NA
V gene: TRBV24-1
CDR3 protein: CATSDFAAGMGTGELFF

J gene: TRBJ1-5
D gene: NA
V gene: TRBV28
CDR3 protein: CASSFQRVAAQHF

J gene: TRBJ2-2
D gene: NA
V gene: TRBV7-2
CDR3 protein: CASSPRAFSAGELFF

J gene: TRBJ1-2
D gene: NA
V gene: TRBV11-2
CDR3 protein: CASSFRQSNYGYTF

J gene: TRBJ2-7
D gene: TRBD1
V gene: TRBV6-2/TRBV6-3
CDR3 protein: CASSYSWDRWMDYEQYF

J gene: TRBJ2-1
D gene: NA
V gene: TRBV15
CDR3 protein: CATSRTSGRWGEQFF

J gene: TRBJ1-1
D gene: TRBD1
V gene: TRBV7-9
CDR3 protein: CASSLEGARTEAFF

J gene: TRBJ2-7
D gene: NA
V gene: TRBV25-1
CDR3 protein: CASSALGVSYEQYF

J gene: TRBJ2-5
D gene: NA
V gene: TRBV2
CDR3 protein: CASILFPKETQYF

J gene: TRBJ2-4
D gene: TRBD1
V gene: TRBV2
CDR3 protein: CASSEDRGQNIQYF

J gene: TRBJ1-4
D gene: NA
V gene: TRBV5-5
CDR3 protein: CASSPPWEGDATNEKLFF

J gene: TRBJ2-1
D gene: NA
V gene: TRBV11-2
CDR3 protein: CASSYPGSYNEQFF

J gene: TRBJ2-5
D gene: NA
V gene: TRBV2
CDR3 protein: CASSEVEGLRTQYF

J gene: TRBJ2-1
D gene: NA
V gene: TRBV4-1
CDR3 protein: CASSQLGGKDEQFF

J gene: TRBJ2-3
D gene: NA
V gene: TRBV20-1
CDR3 protein: CSARPDFTQYF

J gene: TRBJ2-5
D gene: TRBD1
V gene: TRBV28
CDR3 protein: CASSVKLTGGGEETQYF

J gene: TRBJ2-2
D gene: NA
V gene: TRBV2
CDR3 protein: CASKGGIGELFF

J gene: TRBJ1-1
D gene: NA
V gene: TRBV4-1
CDR3 protein: CASSPLPGGMNTEAFF

J gene: TRBJ1-5
D gene: NA
V gene: TRBV19
CDR3 protein: CASSILGADQPQHF

J gene: TRBJ1-5
D gene: TRBD1
V gene: TRBV28
CDR3 protein: CASRLSSFRDSSNQPQHF

J gene: TRBJ2-3
D gene: TRBD2
V gene: TRBV10-3
CDR3 protein: CATQFRTSGDATDTQYF

J gene: TRBJ2-6
D gene: NA
V gene: TRBV7-9
CDR3 protein: CASSPLLGRDASSGANVLTF

J gene: TRBJ1-2
D gene: TRBD1
V gene: TRBV5-1
CDR3 protein: CASSTRDRSYGYTF

J gene: TRBJ2-7
D gene: NA
V gene: TRBV5-8
CDR3 protein: CASSEQGASGSLHEQYF

J gene: TRBJ2-7
D gene: NA
V gene: TRBV20-1
CDR3 protein: CSAWSSVTYEQYF

J gene: TRBJ2-2
D gene: TRBD2
V gene: TRBV7-2
CDR3 protein: CASSLYPLAVVPTGELFF

J gene: TRBJ2-1
D gene: TRBD2
V gene: TRBV5-6
CDR3 protein: CASRSGLAGGSEQFF

J gene: TRBJ1-4
D gene: NA
V gene: TRBV7-9
CDR3 protein: CASSLVSTNGKLFF

J gene: TRBJ1-1
D gene: TRBD1
V gene: TRBV20-1
CDR3 protein: CSAPEGARGEAFF

J gene: TRBJ2-7
D gene: TRBD2
V gene: TRBV14
CDR3 protein: CASSSTSGLLDEQYF

J gene: TRBJ1-1
D gene: TRBD1
V gene: TRBV6-1
CDR3 protein: CASTSGGTIIEAFF

J gene: TRBJ1-6
D gene: NA
V gene: TRBV5-4
CDR3 protein: CASSLDGAPNSPLHF

J gene: TRBJ2-1
D gene: NA
V gene: TRBV28
CDR3 protein: CASSPTQSLRQGRNGRARNEQFF

J gene: TRBJ2-6
D gene: NA
V gene: TRBV5-4
CDR3 protein: CASSPLQGFGANVLTF

J gene: TRBJ2-5
D gene: TRBD2
V gene: TRBV2
CDR3 protein: CASKDPGGETQYF